This T cell receptor (beta chain) was sequenced in a study of Graves' ophthalmopathy and Graves' hyperthyroidism. Study results and limitations: Discrimination between ophthalmopathy and stable hyperthyroidism by a 13-signature model showed 85% to 90% sensitivity and 65% to 84% specificity. Most expanded clonotypes from thyroid (those above 0.001 frequency) were also found in blood.

A duration under 3 months, NOSPECS ≥4, CAS ≥3 and moderate-to-severe activity characterized the donors with ophthalmopathy. PBMCs stemmed from roughly 9.7 ml of fresh peripheral blood. Transcripts of RNA were the source for amplifying TCR beta CDR3 regions. An opening RT-PCR round employed HTBI primers and preceded a second-round multiplex PCR. TCRdb reanalysed the multiplex PCR reads using MiXCR and keeps one entry per CDR3 protein. The data show 300,000 to 350,000 distinct CDR3 sequences, roughly 16% seen once. There are many counts of this clonotype. Its antigen is unidentified. Sequencing was performed on peripheral blood. This sequence originates from an adult man with Graves' ophthalmopathy.

The CDR3 loop reads CASSFARRGVYGYTF. DNA of the CDR3: TGTGCCAGCAGTTTCGCTCGCAGGGGCGTTTATGGCTACACCTTC. The V call is TRBV12-3 or TRBV12-4, the J call TRBJ1-2, with a tentative D call TRBD1 (6 bases). V was cut by 3 bases and J by 5 bases, with 16 bases left in between. This CDR3 region has 15 residues.